This T cell receptor beta chain was found in a study of blood T cell repertoires in COVID-19. About the study: Acute and convalescent COVID-19 samples came from the United States, Italy and Spain. PBMCs, B-cell-depleted T cells, or T cells were the source of the cDNA or gDNA that made up the material.

Original data processing: Cell counts per sample came from amplifying reference gene primers. Sequencing was performed with immunoSEQ multiplex PCR; in TCRdb, only in-frame clones are kept and a portion is missing. The DNA was the basis for D and trimming; V, J and clone size are from that table. The sample consists of 150,000 to 200,000 clones, around 86% of them appearing once. The receptor was derived from a woman in her 70s with COVID-19, enrolled during active disease. Material for sequencing was peripheral blood.

The DNA of the CDR3 is TGTGCCAGCAGCGCGCAGGACACCGGGGAGCTGTTTTTT. Its translation: CASSAQDTGELFF. The chain recombines TRBV9 with TRBJ2-2; unclear D gene. Deletions cut 3 bases from V and 3 bases from J, with 6 bases between. The CDR3 extends over 13 amino acids. CDR1 SGDLS and CDR2 YYNGEE come from the germline V gene. The variable domain in full, with the rest retrieved from reference TRBV9 and TRBJ2-2, is DSGVTQTPKHLITATGQRVTLRCSPRSGDLSVYWYQQSLDQGLQFLIQYYNGEERAKGNILERFSAQQFPDLHSELNLSSLELGDSALYFCASSAQDTGELFFGEGSRLTVL.